The rows below give T cell receptor beta chains drawn from one sample of a study of OX40 agonist ivuxolimab in advanced cancers. Using immunoSEQ multiplex PCR, the repertoire was profiled, and TCRdb retains in-frame clones only, with some absent. The data hold several thousand clones, with 81% observed a single time. This sample comprised CD4+ or CD8+ T cells sorted from blood, obtained in a trial of the OX40 agonist ivuxolimab. The receptors were gathered from an adult with an advanced solid tumor such as melanoma, head and neck, liver or kidney cancer. CDR3s include the opening cysteine and the closing phenylalanine or tryptophan. Each record gives: V gene, clone size, J gene, D gene, CDR3 DNA, CDR3 protein. The D gene is left open where the match is weak. Expanded clones get a size class; other rows say once, few or many, or leave the size out.

v_gene: TRBV5-1; abundance: once; j_gene: TRBJ1-3; d_gene: -; CDR3nt: TGCGCCAGCAGCCATACCTATTCGAGGGAAGTACACACCATATATTTT; CDR3aa: CASSHTYSREVHTIYF
v_gene: TRBV4-1; abundance: -; j_gene: TRBJ2-7; d_gene: TRBD2; CDR3nt: TGCGCCAGCAGCCAATATAGCGGGGGGGACTACGAGCAGTACTTC; CDR3aa: CASSQYSGGDYEQYF
v_gene: TRBV30; abundance: few; j_gene: TRBJ2-2; d_gene: -; CDR3nt: TGTGCCGGAAGGAGGGGCGCGGACACCGGGGAGCTGTTTTTT; CDR3aa: CAGRRGADTGELFF
v_gene: TRBV7-9; abundance: -; j_gene: TRBJ2-1; d_gene: TRBD2; CDR3nt: TGTGCCAGCAGCTTAGATAGCGGGGGTTCGAATGAGCAGTTCTTC; CDR3aa: CASSLDSGGSNEQFF
v_gene: TRBV6-6; abundance: -; j_gene: TRBJ2-7; d_gene: TRBD1; CDR3nt: TGTGCCAACGCTGACAGGGGCCCCTCCTACGAGCAGTACTTC; CDR3aa: CANADRGPSYEQYF
v_gene: TRBV6-5; abundance: -; j_gene: TRBJ2-7; d_gene: -; CDR3nt: TGTGCCAGCAGGGCCCGAGACGAGCAGTACTTC; CDR3aa: CASRARDEQYF
v_gene: TRBV9; abundance: once; j_gene: TRBJ2-2; d_gene: -; CDR3nt: TGTGCCAGCAGCGTCCGGGACGGTGGGGAGCTGTTTTTT; CDR3aa: CASSVRDGGELFF
v_gene: TRBV28; abundance: -; j_gene: TRBJ1-1; d_gene: -; CDR3nt: TGTGCCAGCAGTTTATCGTCAGCGACTGAAGCTTTCTTT; CDR3aa: CASSLSSATEAFF
v_gene: TRBV30; abundance: -; j_gene: TRBJ2-1; d_gene: -; CDR3nt: TGTGCCTGGAGTGTCGGCGGGGTCAATGAGCAGTTCTTC; CDR3aa: CAWSVGGVNEQFF
v_gene: TRBV9; abundance: -; j_gene: TRBJ2-3; d_gene: -; CDR3nt: TGTGCCAGCAGCGGCGGGGCAGGGGCAGGAGAGGATACGCAGTATTTT; CDR3aa: CASSGGAGAGEDTQYF
v_gene: TRBV4-2; abundance: once; j_gene: TRBJ2-7; d_gene: TRBD2; CDR3nt: TGTGCCAGCAGCCAAGGGACTAGCGGGAGGGAAAGCCACGAGCAGTACTTC; CDR3aa: CASSQGTSGRESHEQYF